Reported below is one TCR beta chain. Antigen: not known. In terms of origin and age, donors were healthy Caucasian individuals from Russia aged roughly 6 to 100. This entry belongs to a study of blood T cells in healthy people across ages. Findings of the study overall: Comparison with aged donors showed that long-lived donors had more naive CD4+ cells and higher diversity. PBMCs were not sorted, which prevented a conclusive comparison of naive versus antigen-experienced cells.

Together with a sample-barcoded 5' primer, a J-beta primer mix was included in a second PCR lasting about 7 to 11 cycles. Each of the cDNA molecules was tagged by a template-switch adaptor with 12 random nucleotides. TCRdb itself ran the 5' RACE reads through MiXCR, one entry per CDR3 protein. The sample yields approximately 600,000 distinct CDR3 sequences, about 54% seen once. Material for sequencing was blood. The TCR was taken from a man between 60 and 75 years old in good health.

CDR3 residues: CSARPGTGLREGYTF. The CDR3 DNA reads as TGCAGTGCTCGTCCCGGGACAGGGTTACGGGAAGGCTACACCTTC. This rearrangement joins TRBV20-1 to TRBJ1-2; TRBD1 matches at 9 bases. V lost 5 bases to trimming and J lost 8 bases; unmatched junction nucleotides: 15. The CDR3 runs 15 residues. In germline, CDR1 is DFQATT, CDR2 SNEGSKA (reference sequence).